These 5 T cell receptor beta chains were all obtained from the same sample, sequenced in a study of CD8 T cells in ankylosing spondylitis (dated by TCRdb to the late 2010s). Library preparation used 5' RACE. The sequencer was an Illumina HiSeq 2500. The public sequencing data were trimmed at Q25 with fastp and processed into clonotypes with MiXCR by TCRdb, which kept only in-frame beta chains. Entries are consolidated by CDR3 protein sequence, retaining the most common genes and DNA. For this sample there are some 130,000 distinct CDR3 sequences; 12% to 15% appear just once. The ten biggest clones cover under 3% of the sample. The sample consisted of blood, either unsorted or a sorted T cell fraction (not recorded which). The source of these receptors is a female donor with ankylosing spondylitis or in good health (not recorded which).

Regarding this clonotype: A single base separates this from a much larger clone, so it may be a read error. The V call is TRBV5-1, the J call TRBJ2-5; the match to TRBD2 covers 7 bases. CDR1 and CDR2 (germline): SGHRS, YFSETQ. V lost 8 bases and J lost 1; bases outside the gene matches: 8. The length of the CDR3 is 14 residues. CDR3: CARSAASGQETQYF. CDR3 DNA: TGCGCCAGAAGCGCGGCTAGCGGCCAAGAGACCCAGTACTTC.

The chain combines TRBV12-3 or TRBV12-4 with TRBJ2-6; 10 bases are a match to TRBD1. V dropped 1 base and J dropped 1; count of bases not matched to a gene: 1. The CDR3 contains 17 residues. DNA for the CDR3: TGTGCCAGCAGTTTAGGGACAGGGGGTTCTGGGGCCAACGTCCTGACTTTC. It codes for CASSLGTGGSGANVLTF.

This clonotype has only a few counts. The DNA of the CDR3 is TGCAGTGCCCAGGGGGTTCTCAATGAGCAGTTCTTC. This encodes CSAQGVLNEQFF. The chain links TRBV20-1 to TRBJ2-1; 7 positions match TRBD1. This CDR3 has 12 residues. Trimming cost V 6 bases and J 6 bases; bases outside gene matches: 5. Germline assignment: CDR1 DFQATT and CDR2 SNEGSKA (reference sequence).

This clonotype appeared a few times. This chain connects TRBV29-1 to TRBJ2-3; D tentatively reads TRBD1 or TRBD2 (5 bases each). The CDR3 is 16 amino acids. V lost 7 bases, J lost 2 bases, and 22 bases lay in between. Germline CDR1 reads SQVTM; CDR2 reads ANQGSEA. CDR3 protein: CSAAGLLLGATDTQYF. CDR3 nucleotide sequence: TGCAGCGCCGCGGGCCTCTTGCTAGGGGCCACAGATACGCAGTATTTT.

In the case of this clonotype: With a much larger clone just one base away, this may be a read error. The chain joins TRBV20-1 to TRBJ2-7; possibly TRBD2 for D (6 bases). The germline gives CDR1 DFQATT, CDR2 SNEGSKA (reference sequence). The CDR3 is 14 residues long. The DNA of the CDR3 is TGCAGTGCTACCCCACGGATTAGCGGTTACGGGCAGTACTTC. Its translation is CSATPRISGYGQYF.